Listed here is a single T cell receptor beta chain. The data are from a study of blood T cell repertoires in COVID-19. Study background: Nucleic acid was either cDNA or gDNA, and it came from T cells, B-cell-depleted T cells, or PBMCs.

The ends lost 7 bases at V and 7 bases at J; junction bases unmatched: 14. Germline-derived CDR1 and CDR2 are SGHVS and FQNEAQ. The CDR3 is 15 residues long. In the authors' methods: The assay estimated nucleated cells by amplifying reference gene primers. Repertoires were generated with immunoSEQ multiplex PCR, while TCRdb's copy carries only in-frame clones and drops some. The V and J calls and clone size were taken over from that table, and D and trimming were inferred from the DNA. Of a few hundred thousand clones listed, around 89% were seen once; the top ten hold about 7%. Sequencing used peripheral blood. The chain carries TRBV7-8 and TRBJ2-7; 9 bases fit TRBD1. The origin of this receptor is a woman in her twenties or thirties who had recovered from COVID-19. CDR3 nucleotides: TGTGCCAGCAAATGGATACCGGGACAGGGTTCGGAGCAGTACTTC. Translated: CASKWIPGQGSEQYF.